This TCR beta chain emerged from a study of blood T cell repertoires in COVID-19 (dated by TCRdb to 2020 to 2021). The study in broad terms: Samples covering the acute and convalescent phases of COVID-19 were provided by collaborators in the United States, Italy and Spain. The material from the prospective study consisted of cDNA or gDNA derived from T cells, B-cell-depleted T cells, or PBMCs. Subjects who had been exposed to COVID-19, were actively infected with it, or had recovered from it provided the deeply sampled blood TCRbeta repertoires that made up the dataset. The repertoires were released in a freely available public database meant as a resource for research on the immune response to SARS-CoV-2. Samples were obtained from the ongoing ImmuneRACE study (first 160 participants) and from over a thousand subjects provided by 6 global collaborators. Sample metadata almost always included a de-identified subject ID, COVID-19 status, age in years and sex. Where available, HLA class I and class II types were taken from metadata supplied by the sample provider and were not determined by assay-based typing.

The immunoSEQ Assay, a bias-controlled multiplex PCR, was used to amplify TCRbeta CDR3 regions from genomic DNA. The published analysis was carried out like this. Within the assay, amplification of reference gene primers was used to estimate how many nucleated cells each sample contained. Sequence reads were collapsed and filtered to measure the absolute abundance of every unique TCRbeta CDR3 rearrangement. For each sample, productive Simpson clonality was calculated as the square root of Simpson's diversity index across productive rearrangements. In TCRdb, the immuneACCESS table is reduced to in-frame sequences with V and J assigned. These tables do not hold every clone; where another copy was compared, an unresolved V gene accounts for under half, and the others remain unexplained. V and J calls and clone size follow that table, whereas D and trimming were derived from the DNA. Recorded for this sample are under 200,000 clones; 80% to 90% of them occurred a single time. The ten most abundant clones make up more than 6.5% of the sample.

A note on this clone: What antigen it recognizes has not been identified. The sample holds no much larger clone one base away, and base qualities are not on file.

In Seattle, one collaborating source enrolled patients while the infection was active and tracked those patients longitudinally over the course of disease. Each collaborating institution followed its own protocols to collect whole blood in K2EDTA tubes. For TCRbeta analysis, collaborators shipped samples in one of three forms: frozen whole blood, isolated PBMCs, or DNA extracted from either of those sample types. The CDR3 numbers 16 residues from cysteine through phenylalanine. The only DNA kept is the CDR3, 48 bases in frame from the first base. The germline V gene specifies SGHVS as CDR1 and FNYEAQ as CDR2. V ends up 4 bases short and J 2 bases short, with an unmatched junction base count of 8. The study at large found these results: The quantity of clinical and demographic metadata differed by source and by participant and was supplied without curation.

The sequenced sample was peripheral blood. The receptor was isolated from an older woman with COVID-19, enrolled during active disease. This receptor chain uses TRBV7-6 and TRBJ2-3, with 8 junctional bases fitting TRBD2. The CDR3 protein: CASSSPGGAVTDTQYF. The nucleotide sequence is given as TGTGCCAGCAGCTCGCCCGGGGGGGCGGTCACAGATACGCAGTATTTT.